The 15 T cell receptor beta chains presented below share a single source sample, sequenced in a study of CD8 T cells in Susac syndrome. RNA in amounts of roughly 0.5 to 1 ug was reverse transcribed with random hexamers. Via MiXCR, TCRdb re-called the immunoSEQ multiplex PCR reads, giving one row per CDR3 protein. The table includes under 250,000 distinct CDR3 sequences, 85% to 95% detected once. Sequencing was done on a sample of CD4+ T cells from PBMCs. The receptor source for this set is a human donor with Susac syndrome.

The chain couples TRBV30 to TRBJ1-6; D gene ambiguous. The V end was cut by 4 bases, the J end by 4 bases, with 11 bases between. Per the germline V gene, CDR1 is GTSNPN and CDR2 is SVGIG (reference sequence). The CDR3 is 14 amino acids. The chain's CDR3 is CAWTPAAYNSPLHF. CDR3 coding DNA: TGTGCCTGGACCCCGGCAGCGTATAATTCACCCCTCCACTTT. Complete variable domain (other parts from reference TRBV30 and TRBJ1-6): SQTIHQWPATLVQPVGSPLSLECTVEGTSNPNLYWYRQAAGRGLQLLFYSVGIGQISSEVPQNLSASRPQDRQFILSSKKLLLSDSGFYLCAWTPAAYNSPLHFGNGTRLTVT.

The chain combines TRBV5-4 with TRBJ2-1; 16 positions match TRBD2. The germline V gene has CDR1 SGHNT and CDR2 YYREEE (reference sequence). The CDR3 sequence is 15 residues long. With V trimmed by 4 bases and J by 9 bases, 4 bases remained unmatched. CDR3 nucleotides: TGTGCCAGCAGCCTGGGACTAGCGGGGGGGCCTGAGCAGTTCTTC. Its protein product is CASSLGLAGGPEQFF.

This clonotype was observed a single time. The chain has TRBV13 and TRBJ2-7; a possible D gene is TRBD1 (5 bases). The CDR3 runs to 15 residues. Deletions cut 1 base from V and 5 bases from J, with 15 bases between. The germline gives CDR1 PRHDT, CDR2 FYEKMQ (reference sequence). The DNA of the CDR3 is TGTGCCAGCAGCTTAGTCAGCGCAGGGTGGAACGAGCAGTACTTC. Protein sequence: CASSLVSAGWNEQYF.

V and J are TRBV3-1 and TRBJ2-3; tentative D call: TRBD2 (6 bases). The V end was cut by 1 base, the J end by 4 bases, with 6 bases between. CDR3 length equals 13 residues. CDR1 and CDR2 (germline): LGHDT, YNNKEL (reference sequence). CDR3 in amino acids: CASSQAGADTQYF. CDR3 bases: TGTGCCAGCAGCCAAGCGGGGGCAGATACGCAGTATTTT.

The rearrangement uses TRBV6-2 or TRBV6-3 and TRBJ2-1; TRBD1 or TRBD2 may be the D gene (5 bases each). Germline CDR1 MNHEY, CDR2 SVGEGT. Trimming took off 2 bases at V and 11 bases at J, with 10 bases between the two ends. There are 12 residues in the CDR3. CDR3 in DNA: TGTGCCAGCAGTTACACGGGGCCTCAGCAGTTCTTC. This gives the protein CASSYTGPQQFF.

This clonotype has a single count. The V and J genes are TRBV5-4 and TRBJ2-3; tentatively, D is TRBD2 (6 bases). CDR3 length equals 15 residues. The V end was cut by 2 bases, the J end by 2 bases, with 12 bases between. Germline CDR1 and CDR2: SGHNT and YYREEE (reference sequence). DNA of the CDR3: TGTGCCAGCAGCTTCTCGGACTATGACACAGATACGCAGTATTTT. The encoded protein is CASSFSDYDTDTQYF.

This chain links TRBV20-1 with TRBJ1-2; 8 bases fit TRBD1. Germline trimming cut 8 bases from V and 10 bases from J; bases unmatched to any gene: 12. The CDR3 has 12 amino acids. Germline CDR1 DFQATT, CDR2 SNEGSKA (reference sequence). The DNA of the CDR3 is TGCAGTTCCGGACAGGGTGAATTTGTCTACACCTTC. Its translation: CSSGQGEFVYTF.

This clonotype turned up a few times. The gene calls are TRBV19 and TRBJ2-7; no clear D gene. The CDR3 contains 14 residues. V was shortened by 6 bases and J by 1 base, with 13 bases between the two germline ends. The germline gives CDR1 LNHDA, CDR2 SQIVND (reference sequence). The CDR3 reads CASSLDTSSYEQYF. The CDR3 DNA reads TGTGCCAGTAGCCTTGACACGTCGTCCTACGAGCAGTACTTC.

This clonotype occurred a few times. The chain links TRBV19 to TRBJ2-3, with 9 bases lining up with TRBD2. Per the germline V gene, CDR1 is LNHDA and CDR2 is SQIVND (reference sequence). V was pared by 6 bases and J by 0 bases, with 4 bases of the junction left unmatched. The CDR3 has 15 residues. The CDR3 sequence: CASSFSGGSTDTQYF. CDR3 sequence (DNA): TGTGCCAGTAGCTTCAGCGGGGGGAGCACAGATACGCAGTATTTT.

The rearrangement uses TRBV20-1 and TRBJ2-7, with TRBD2 as a possible D gene (6 bases). The germline V gene has CDR1 DFQATT and CDR2 SNEGSKA (reference sequence). CDR3 length equals 14 residues. The germline V and J ends were trimmed by 2 bases and 7 bases, with 18 bases remaining between them. The CDR3 DNA sequence: TGCAGTGCTAGACCCTGGGGGGAGCGCCCAGAGCAGTACTTC. Encoded protein: CSARPWGERPEQYF.

This clonotype occurred once. The rearrangement uses TRBV4-2 and TRBJ1-1, with D tentatively TRBD1 (5 bases). The germline CDR1 and CDR2 sequences are LGHNA and YNFKEQ. The CDR3 contains 15 residues. With 5 bases removed from V and 0 bases from J, the gap between germline ends came to 13 bases. CDR3 region: CASSATTGLNTEAFF. DNA for the CDR3: TGTGCCAGCAGCGCAACTACAGGACTGAACACTGAAGCTTTCTTT.

V usage is TRBV7-9 and J usage is TRBJ2-1; 12 nucleotides align to TRBD1. V dropped 10 bases and J dropped 10; count of bases not matched to a gene: 14. Germline CDR1 is SEHNR and CDR2 is FQNEAQ (reference sequence). The CDR3 contains 15 residues. The CDR3 here is CATTTRDRGRGEQFF. The CDR3 nucleotides read TGTGCCACTACGACCCGGGACAGGGGGCGCGGGGAGCAGTTCTTC.

This clonotype appeared once. The chain uses TRBV20-1 and TRBJ1-6; D is unclear. The germline V gene encodes CDR1 DFQATT and CDR2 SNEGSKA (reference sequence). V was trimmed by 1 base and J by 5 bases, leaving 9 bases between them. The CDR3 sequence is 14 residues long. CDR3 protein: CSARGGQDNSPLHF. The CDR3 coding sequence is TGCAGTGCTAGAGGGGGTCAAGATAATTCACCCCTCCACTTT.

The chain has TRBV29-1 and TRBJ2-5; D possibly uses TRBD1 or TRBD2 (7 bases each). The ends were cut back, 3 bases at V and 4 bases at J, with 15 bases in the middle. CDR3 size: 14 residues. Germline V gives CDR1 SQVTM, CDR2 ANQGSEA. In DNA form, the CDR3 reads TGCAGCGTTGACGTGACAGGGAGGGGAGAGACCCAGTACTTC. Amino acid sequence: CSVDVTGRGETQYF.

The chain is built from TRBV30 and TRBJ1-5; maybe TRBD1 (5 bases). This CDR3 has 15 residues. Trimming removed 0 bases from V and 5 bases from J, with 14 bases in between. Germline-derived CDR1 and CDR2 are GTSNPN and SVGIG (reference sequence). The CDR3 spells CAWSVGGMGHQPQHF. The CDR3 bases are TGTGCCTGGAGTGTTGGGGGTATGGGACATCAGCCCCAGCATTTT. The complete variable domain, with remaining parts taken from reference TRBV30 and TRBJ1-5, reads SQTIHQWPATLVQPVGSPLSLECTVEGTSNPNLYWYRQAAGRGLQLLFYSVGIGQISSEVPQNLSASRPQDRQFILSSKKLLLSDSGFYLCAWSVGGMGHQPQHFGDGTRLSIL.